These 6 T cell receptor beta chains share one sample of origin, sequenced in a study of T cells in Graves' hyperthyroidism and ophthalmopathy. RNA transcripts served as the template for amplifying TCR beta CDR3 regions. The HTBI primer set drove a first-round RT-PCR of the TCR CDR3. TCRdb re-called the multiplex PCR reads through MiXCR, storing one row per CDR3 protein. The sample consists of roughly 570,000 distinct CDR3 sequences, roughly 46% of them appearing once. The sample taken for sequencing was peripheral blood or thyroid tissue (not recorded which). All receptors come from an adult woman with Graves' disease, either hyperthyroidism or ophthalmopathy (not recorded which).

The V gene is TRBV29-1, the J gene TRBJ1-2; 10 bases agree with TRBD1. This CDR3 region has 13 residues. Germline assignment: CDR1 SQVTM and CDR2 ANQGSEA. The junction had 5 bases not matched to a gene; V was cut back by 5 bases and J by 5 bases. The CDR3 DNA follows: TGCAGCGTTCGGGACAGGGGTTTATATGGCTACACCTTC. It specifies CSVRDRGLYGYTF.

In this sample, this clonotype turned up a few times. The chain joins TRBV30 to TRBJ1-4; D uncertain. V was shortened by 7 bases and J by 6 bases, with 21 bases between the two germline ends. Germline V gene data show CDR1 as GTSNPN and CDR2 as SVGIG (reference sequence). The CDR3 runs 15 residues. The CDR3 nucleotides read TGTGCCTACAGTTCGGGAGACTTCTTTGATGAAAAACTGTTTTTT. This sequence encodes CAYSSGDFFDEKLFF.

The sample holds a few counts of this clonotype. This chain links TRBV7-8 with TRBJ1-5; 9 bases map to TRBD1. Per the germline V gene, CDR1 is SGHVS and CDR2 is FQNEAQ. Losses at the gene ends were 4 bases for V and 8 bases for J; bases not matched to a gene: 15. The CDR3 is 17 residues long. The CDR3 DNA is TGTGCCAGCAGCTCGAACGCAGGACAGGGGACGGGAGAGCCCCAGCATTTT. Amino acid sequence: CASSSNAGQGTGEPQHF. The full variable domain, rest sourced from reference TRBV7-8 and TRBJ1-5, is GAGVSQSPRYKVAKRGQDVALRCDPISGHVSLFWYQQALGQGPEFLTYFQNEAQLDKSGLPSDRFFAERPEGSVSTLKIQRTQQEDSAVYLCASSSNAGQGTGEPQHFGDGTRLSIL.

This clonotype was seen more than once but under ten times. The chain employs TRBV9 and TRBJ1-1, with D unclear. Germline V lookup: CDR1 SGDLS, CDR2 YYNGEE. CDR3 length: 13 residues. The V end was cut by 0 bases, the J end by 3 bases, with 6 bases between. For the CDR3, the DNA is TGTGCCAGCAGCGTAGACACCTACACTGAAGCTTTCTTT. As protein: CASSVDTYTEAFF.

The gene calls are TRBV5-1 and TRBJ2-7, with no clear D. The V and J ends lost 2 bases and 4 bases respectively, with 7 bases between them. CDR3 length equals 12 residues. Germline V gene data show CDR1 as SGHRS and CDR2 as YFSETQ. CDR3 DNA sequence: TGCGCCAGCAGCTTCCATGGTTACGAGCAGTACTTC. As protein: CASSFHGYEQYF.

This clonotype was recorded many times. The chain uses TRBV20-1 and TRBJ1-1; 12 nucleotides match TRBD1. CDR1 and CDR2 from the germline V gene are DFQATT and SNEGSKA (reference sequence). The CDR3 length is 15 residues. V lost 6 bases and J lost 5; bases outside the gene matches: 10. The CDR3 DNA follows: TGCAGTGCGGCCGGGACAGGGGGCAGAAAGACTGAAGCTTTCTTT. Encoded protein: CSAAGTGGRKTEAFF.